These 5 T cell receptor beta chains were sequenced from one sample in a study of blood T cell repertoires in COVID-19. Generated by immunoSEQ multiplex PCR, the TCRdb table keeps only in-frame clones and is missing some. The table records 62,000 or so clones, about 86% of them present only once. Specimen: peripheral blood. These receptors all stem from a woman aged 55-75 years with acute or convalescent COVID-19.

The chain uses TRBV28 and TRBJ1-4, with a weak D call TRBD1 (5 bases). V was trimmed by 3 bases and J by 4 bases, leaving 9 bases between them. The CDR3 has 14 amino acids. Germline CDR1 reads MDHEN; CDR2 reads SYDVKM. This CDR3 is CASSLARVNEKLFF. CDR3 sequence (DNA): TGTGCCAGCAGTTTGGCCAGGGTTAATGAAAAACTGTTTTTT.

The gene calls are TRBV2 and TRBJ1-3, with 7 bases matching TRBD1. Trimming removed 5 bases from V and 5 bases from J; junction bases left unmatched: 9. The V gene's germline CDR1 is SNHLY and CDR2 FYNNEI. This CDR3 region has 15 residues. This chain's CDR3 is CASSHPRQGRNTIYF. The DNA of the CDR3 is TGTGCCAGCAGTCATCCTCGACAGGGTCGAAACACCATATATTTT.

This chain connects TRBV5-4 to TRBJ2-3, with TRBD2 identical over 10 bases. Germline CDR1 reads SGHNT; CDR2 reads YYREEE (reference sequence). CDR3 length: 14 residues. V lost 4 bases and J lost 3; bases outside the gene matches: 2. The CDR3 loop reads CASSLAGETDTQYF. The CDR3 DNA reads TGTGCCAGCAGCCTAGCGGGGGAGACAGATACGCAGTATTTT.

V usage is TRBV10-1 and J usage is TRBJ1-3; 7 positions match TRBD1. The J segment lost 1 base and the V segment lost 5 bases, leaving 20 bases of the junction unmatched. Germline lookup yields CDR1 WNHNN and CDR2 SYGVQD (reference sequence). The CDR3 consists of 20 residues. The CDR3 region is CASSTRDSRAPCGSGNTIYF. The DNA of the CDR3 is TGCGCCAGCAGTACCCGGGACAGCCGTGCTCCGTGCGGATCTGGAAACACCATATATTTT.

This clone was counted a single time. CDR3 coding DNA: TGTGCCAGCAGTTTACCCAGTGGGGGCCTCAATGAGCAGTTCTTC. Protein: CASSLPSGGLNEQFF. The chain couples TRBV28 to TRBJ2-1; tentatively, D is TRBD1 (6 bases). The V gene's germline CDR1 is MDHEN and CDR2 SYDVKM. This CDR3 is built from 15 residues. Trimming left V 2 bases short and J 6 bases short, with 14 bases between.